Listed here are 14 T cell receptor beta chains from one sample, sequenced in a study of T cells in Graves' hyperthyroidism and ophthalmopathy. What was amplified from RNA transcripts were TCR beta CDR3 regions. Primed by the HTBI set, a first-round RT-PCR was run on the TCR CDR3. TCRdb reanalysed the multiplex PCR reads using MiXCR and keeps one entry per CDR3 protein. The sample consists of 550,000 to 850,000 distinct CDR3 sequences, 15% to 20% of them appearing once. The specimen was blood. The receptors were sampled from a woman aged 45-59 years with Graves' hyperthyroidism that later progressed to Graves' ophthalmopathy.

This clonotype was seen at least ten times. This chain connects TRBV6-5 to TRBJ2-1, with D perhaps TRBD1 or TRBD2 (5 bases each). Germline lookup yields CDR1 MNHEY and CDR2 SVGAGI. V dropped 0 bases and J dropped 8 bases, with 17 bases sitting between them. There are 16 residues in the CDR3. The CDR3 sequence is CASSYSSVTPGHEQFF. The DNA for the CDR3 is TGTGCCAGCAGTTACTCGTCCGTGACCCCGGGGCATGAGCAGTTCTTC.

Here the CDR3 DNA reads TGCGCCAGCAGCTTGGGCCCCGGGACGGTTGAGACCCAGTACTTC. It yields the protein CASSLGPGTVETQYF. The V gene is TRBV5-1, the J gene TRBJ2-5; D is possibly TRBD1 or TRBD2 (5 bases each). Per germline, CDR1 SGHRS and CDR2 YFSETQ. Trimming left V 0 bases short and J 5 bases short, with 14 bases between. The CDR3 has 15 amino acids.

The chain joins TRBV6-2 or TRBV6-3 to TRBJ1-4, with D perhaps matching TRBD1 (5 bases). Germline CDR1 is MNHEY and CDR2 is SVGEGT. This CDR3 is 14 amino acids long. V gave up 4 bases and J gave up 5 bases, with 11 bases separating them. The CDR3 sequence: CASSLQVANEKLFF. Here the CDR3 DNA reads TGTGCCAGCAGTTTACAGGTGGCGAATGAAAAACTGTTTTTT.

The chain recombines TRBV7-9 with TRBJ2-1; D may be TRBD1 (6 bases). There are 12 residues in the CDR3. Trimming took 8 bases from V and 4 from J, leaving 9 bases between them. Germline assignment: CDR1 SEHNR and CDR2 FQNEAQ (reference sequence). CDR3 DNA: TGTGCCAGCGACGGACAGTACAATGAGCAGTTCTTC. Translation: CASDGQYNEQFF.

This clonotype was observed at least ten times. The J gene is TRBJ2-2, the V gene TRBV30; maybe TRBD1 (6 bases). This CDR3 contains 13 residues. V lost 3 bases to trimming and J lost 6 bases, with 11 bases between them. CDR1 GTSNPN and CDR2 SVGIG come from the germline V gene (reference sequence). CDR3 region: CAWRGTSAGELFF. The CDR3 bases are TGTGCCTGGAGGGGGACATCCGCCGGGGAGCTGTTTTTT.

This clonotype was detected a few times. J is TRBJ1-5 and V is TRBV27; the D is unclear. CDR1 MNHEY and CDR2 SMNVEV come from the germline V gene (reference sequence). This CDR3 has 15 residues. Trimming pared 0 bases from V and 3 bases from J, leaving 9 bases between. CDR3 in DNA: TGTGCCAGCAGTTTATCGTGGGCCCTCAATCAGCCCCAGCATTTT. It encodes CASSLSWALNQPQHF.

This clonotype came up many times. The CDR3 DNA is TGTGCCAGCTCATATAGCGGGGATTCGGGGGAGCAGTACTTC. Translated: CASSYSGDSGEQYF. This sequence joins TRBV18 and TRBJ2-7, with 8 bases matching TRBD2. V shed 5 bases and J 7 bases; nucleotides not matched to a gene: 10. Germline V lookup: CDR1 KGHSH, CDR2 LQKENI. This CDR3 spans 14 amino acids.

This CDR3 is CASSKSPGGSNQPQHF. In nucleotides, the CDR3 is TGTGCCAGCAGCAAAAGTCCCGGAGGTAGCAATCAGCCCCAGCATTTT. The J gene is TRBJ1-5, the V gene TRBV27; no clear D. Germline lookup yields CDR1 MNHEY and CDR2 SMNVEV (reference sequence). V was cut by 6 bases and J by 0 bases, with 15 bases left in between. The CDR3 is made up of 16 amino acids.

This clonotype was seen repeatedly, ten times or more. The genes are TRBV6-1 and TRBJ1-1; maybe TRBD1 (6 bases). The germline gives CDR1 MNHNS, CDR2 SASEGT. V was trimmed by 6 bases and J by 6 bases, leaving 11 bases between them. CDR3 length: 12 residues. The CDR3 DNA reads TGTGCCAGCAGGAGGGGGGTCCCTGAAGCTTTCTTT. Its protein product is CASRRGVPEAFF.

The V call is TRBV24-1, the J call TRBJ1-4; 8 positions match TRBD1. Germline CDR1 KGHDR, CDR2 SFDVKD. This CDR3 contains 15 residues. The V segment lost 4 bases and the J segment 6 bases; nucleotides outside the gene matches: 6. The CDR3 bases are TGTGCCACCAGTGACCCGACAGGGGATGATGAAAAACTGTTTTTT. Protein product: CATSDPTGDDEKLFF.

This clonotype was observed a few times. This chain joins TRBV7-9 and TRBJ2-5, with TRBD1 as a possible D gene (5 bases). This CDR3 region has 15 residues. Trimming left V 7 bases short and J 1 base short, with 16 bases between. Germline CDR1 SEHNR, CDR2 FQNEAQ (reference sequence). The CDR3 nucleotides read TGTGCCAGCATGCGATGGGAAGGGGTCCAAGAGACCCAGTACTTC. It codes for CASMRWEGVQETQYF.

Details on this clonotype: This CDR3 is missing its conserved last phenylalanine or tryptophan, likely due to a read error. V gene TRBV29-1 combines with J gene TRBJ1-1; TRBD1 aligns across 7 bases. V lost 5 bases, J lost 4 bases, and 1 base stayed unmatched. Germline CDR1 reads SQVTM; CDR2 reads ANQGSEA. The CDR3 totals 11 residues. The CDR3 region is CSVRQGTEAFL. The CDR3 nucleotides are TGCAGCGTTCGACAGGGCACTGAAGCTTTCCTT.

A note on this clonotype: A much larger clone lies one base from this, so it may be a read error. The chain employs TRBV2 and TRBJ1-1; the D gene is possibly TRBD1 (5 bases). The germline V and J ends were trimmed by 7 bases and 5 bases, with 11 bases remaining between them. Germline V gives CDR1 SNHLY, CDR2 FYNNEI. The length of the CDR3 is 12 residues. DNA for the CDR3: TGTGCCAGCAAAAGACGGGGGACTGAAGCTTTCTTT. Protein product: CASKRRGTEAFF.

In this sample, this clonotype turned up a few times. A much bigger clone sits one base away, suggesting this may be a read error. The chain combines TRBV11-2 with TRBJ2-7, with D unclear. Germline CDR1 SGHAT, CDR2 FQNNGV. This CDR3 comprises 11 residues. The CDR3 nucleotides read TGTGTCAGCACATCCAGCTACGAGCAGTACTTC. This codes for CVSTSSYEQYF. The full variable domain, rest sourced from reference TRBV11-2 and TRBJ2-7, is EAGVAQSPRYKIIEKRQSVAFWCNPISGHATLYWYQQILGQGPKLLIQFQNNGVVDDSQLPKDRFSAERLKGVDSTLKIQPAKLEDSAVYLCVSTSSYEQYFGPGTRLTVT.